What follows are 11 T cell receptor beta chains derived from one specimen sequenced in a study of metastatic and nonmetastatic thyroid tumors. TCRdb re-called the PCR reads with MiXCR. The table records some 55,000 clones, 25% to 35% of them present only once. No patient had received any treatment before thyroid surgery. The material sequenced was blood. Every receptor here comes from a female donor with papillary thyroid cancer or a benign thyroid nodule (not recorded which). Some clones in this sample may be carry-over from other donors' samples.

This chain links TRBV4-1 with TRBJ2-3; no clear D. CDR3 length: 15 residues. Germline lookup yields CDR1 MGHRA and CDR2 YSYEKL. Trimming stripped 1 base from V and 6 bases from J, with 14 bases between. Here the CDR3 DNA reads TGCGCCAGCAGCCAAGTGTTTGTCGAGATGGATACGCAGTATTTT. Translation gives CASSQVFVEMDTQYF.

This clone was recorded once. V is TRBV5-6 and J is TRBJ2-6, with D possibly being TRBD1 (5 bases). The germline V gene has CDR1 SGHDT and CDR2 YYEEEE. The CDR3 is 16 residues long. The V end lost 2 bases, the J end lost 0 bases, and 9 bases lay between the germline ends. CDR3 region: CASSFDSSSGANVLTF. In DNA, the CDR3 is TGTGCCAGCAGCTTTGACAGCAGCTCTGGGGCCAACGTCCTGACTTTC. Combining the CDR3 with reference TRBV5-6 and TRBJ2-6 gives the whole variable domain DAGVTQSPTHLIKTRGQQVTLRCSPKSGHDTVSWYQQALGQGPQFIFQYYEEEERQRGNFPDRFSGHQFPNYSSELNVNALLLGDSALYLCASSFDSSSGANVLTFGAGSRLTVL.

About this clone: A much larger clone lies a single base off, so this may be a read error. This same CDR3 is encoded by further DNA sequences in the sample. The CDR3 DNA is TGCGCTAGCAGCTTGTCGCTCTCTGGGGCCAACGTCCTGACTTTC. Translation gives CASSLSLSGANVLTF. This rearrangement joins TRBV5-1 to TRBJ2-6; D is undetermined. CDR1 SGHRS and CDR2 YFSETQ come from the germline V gene. The CDR3 length is 15 residues. The full variable domain, in which reference TRBV5-1 and TRBJ2-6 provide the parts outside the CDR3, is KAGVTQTPRYLIKTRGQQVTLSCSPISGHRSVSWYQQTPGQGLQFLFEYFSETQRNKGNFPGRFSGRQFSNSRSEMNVSTLELGDSALYLCASSLSLSGANVLTFGAGSRLTVL.

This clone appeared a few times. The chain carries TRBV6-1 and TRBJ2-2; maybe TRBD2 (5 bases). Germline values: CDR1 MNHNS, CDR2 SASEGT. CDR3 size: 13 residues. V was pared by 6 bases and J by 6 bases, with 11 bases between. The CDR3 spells CASRKAVAGELFF. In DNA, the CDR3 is TGTGCCAGCAGAAAAGCGGTCGCCGGGGAGCTGTTTTTT.

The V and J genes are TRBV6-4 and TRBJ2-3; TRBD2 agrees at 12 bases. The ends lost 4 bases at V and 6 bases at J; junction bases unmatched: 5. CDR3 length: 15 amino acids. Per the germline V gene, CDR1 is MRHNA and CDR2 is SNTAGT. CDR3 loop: CASSALAGGLDTQYF. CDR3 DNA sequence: TGTGCCAGCAGTGCTCTAGCGGGGGGGTTGGATACGCAGTATTTT.

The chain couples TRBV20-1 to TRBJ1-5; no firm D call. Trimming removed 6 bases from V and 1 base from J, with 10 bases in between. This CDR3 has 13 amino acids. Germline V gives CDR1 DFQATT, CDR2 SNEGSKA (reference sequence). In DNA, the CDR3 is TGCAGTGCAGAGATAACAAGCAATCAGCCCCAGCATTTT. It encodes CSAEITSNQPQHF.

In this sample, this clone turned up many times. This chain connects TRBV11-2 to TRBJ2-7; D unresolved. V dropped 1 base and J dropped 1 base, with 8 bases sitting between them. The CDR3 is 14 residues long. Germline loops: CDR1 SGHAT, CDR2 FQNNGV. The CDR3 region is CASSLGGPSYEQYF. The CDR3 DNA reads TGTGCCAGCAGCTTAGGTGGGCCTTCCTACGAGCAGTACTTC.

In DNA form, the CDR3 reads TGCGCCAGCAGCCAAGAAAACAGGTACGAGCAGTACTTC. Protein: CASSQENRYEQYF. The rearrangement uses TRBV4-1 and TRBJ2-7, with a possible D match to TRBD1 (5 bases). The CDR3 has 13 amino acids. V lost 0 bases and J 4 bases, leaving 7 bases between the germline ends. CDR1 is MGHRA and CDR2 is YSYEKL in the germline V gene.

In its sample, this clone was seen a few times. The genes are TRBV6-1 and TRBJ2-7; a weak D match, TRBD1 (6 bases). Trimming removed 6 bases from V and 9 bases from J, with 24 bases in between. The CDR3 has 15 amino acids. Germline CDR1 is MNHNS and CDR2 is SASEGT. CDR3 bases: TGTGCCAGCAGCCAAGCTTCAGGGGTCACTTCGGTGCAGTACTTC. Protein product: CASSQASGVTSVQYF.

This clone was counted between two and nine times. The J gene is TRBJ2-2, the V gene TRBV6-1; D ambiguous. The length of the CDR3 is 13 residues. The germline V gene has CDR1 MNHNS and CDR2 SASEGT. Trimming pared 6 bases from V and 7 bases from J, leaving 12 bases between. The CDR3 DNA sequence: TGTGCCAGCAGCCCCCCTTTTGGCGGGGAGCTGTTTTTT. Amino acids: CASSPPFGGELFF.

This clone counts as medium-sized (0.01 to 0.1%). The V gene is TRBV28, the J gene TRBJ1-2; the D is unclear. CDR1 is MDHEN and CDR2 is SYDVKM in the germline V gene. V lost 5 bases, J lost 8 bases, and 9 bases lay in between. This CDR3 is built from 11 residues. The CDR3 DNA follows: TGTGCCAGCAGTGCCCCGTGGGGCTACACCTTC. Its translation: CASSAPWGYTF.